This T cell receptor (beta chain) was sequenced for a study of identical twins. Through template switching, a universal primer site was introduced, and the cDNA contained unique molecular identifiers. TCRdb passed the 5' RACE reads through MiXCR, listing each CDR3 protein once. Here the sample spans 500,000 or so distinct CDR3 sequences, more than 13% being singletons. This clonotype was seen ten or more times. The CDR3 runs 15 residues. CDR1 is MDHEN and CDR2 is SYDVKM in the germline V gene. V gave up 3 bases and J gave up 1 base; unmatched junction bases: 3. These data were also filed under a second study, of yellow fever vaccine responses in identical twins.

The sample comprised CD4+ T cells sorted from blood. This clonotype originated in a young woman in good health. The chain combines TRBV28 with TRBJ2-7; 10 bases match TRBD2. In DNA, the CDR3 is TGTGCCAGCAGTTTCTTAGCGGGAGGATCCTACGAGCAGTACTTC. This codes for CASSFLAGGSYEQYF. The full variable domain, completed using reference TRBV28 and TRBJ2-7, is DVKVTQSSRYLVKRTGEKVFLECVQDMDHENMFWYRQDPGLGLRLIYFSYDVKMKEKGDIPEGYSVSREKKERFSLILESASTNQTSMYLCASSFLAGGSYEQYFGPGTRLTVT.